This paragraph covers one TCR beta chain sequence. As yet, its antigen is unknown. V was cut by 4 bases and J by 4 bases, with 17 bases left in between. The germline gives CDR1 SGHRS, CDR2 YFSETQ. This CDR3 contains 15 residues. The sample belongs to a study of shared clonotypes between healthy human individuals. The table came from immunoSEQ multiplex PCR; TCRdb's copy has only in-frame clones and leaves some out. The sample records millions of clones, over 85% being singletons. Whole-study results and caveats: Tissue TCR repertoires likely differ from these blood-only repertoires. For naive CD4 cells, roughly 4.6% of clonotypes were shared across a handful of donors.

The chain couples TRBV5-1 to TRBJ1-1; possible D gene TRBD1, 5 bases. The specimen was naive CD4+ T cells sorted from blood. Subset of the sample: CD45RA+ positively selected. This sequence was found in a man in his late teens or twenties in good health. As DNA, the CDR3 is TGCGCCAGCAGCGAACAGGTTTATCAAGGCACTGAAGCTTTCTTT. Its translation: CASSEQVYQGTEAFF.